This TCR beta chain was observed in a study of regulatory T cells in long-lasting Graves disease. Specified time point: newly diagnosed GD, antithyroid drugs for less than 3 months. There was RNA extracted from PBMCs, and the TCR library was made from it. The TCR beta library used iRepertoire HTBI primers with Arm-PCR amplification of CDR3. TCRdb re-derived calls from the multiplex PCR reads in MiXCR, one entry per CDR3 protein. The sample records a few hundred thousand distinct CDR3 sequences, over 9.5% being singletons. The CDR3 spans 13 residues. Trimming shortened V by 3 bases and J by 7 bases, and 13 bases separated the two germline ends. Per the germline V gene, CDR1 is SGHRS and CDR2 is YFSETQ. These data are also associated with another study on T cells in Graves' hyperthyroidism and ophthalmopathy. From that paper: The model foresaw ophthalmopathy a median around seven months prior to onset.

Sequenced here: peripheral blood mononuclear cells (PBMCs), sampled at new diagnosis, from a patient treated with antithyroid drugs. The V and J genes are TRBV5-1 and TRBJ1-1, with D hard to call. The clonotype comes from a woman aged 18-29 years with Graves disease. CDR3 coding DNA: TGCGCCAGCAGCTCGCAGGACGGTGTTGAAGCTTTCTTT. Its protein is CASSSQDGVEAFF.